These T cell receptor beta chains were read from a single sample in a study of blood T cell repertoires in COVID-19. Here immunoSEQ multiplex PCR was the method, and the copy in TCRdb shows in-frame clones only, minus some. Of 90,000 to 150,000 clones in the sample, about three quarters were seen once. The specimen was peripheral blood. The receptor source for this set is a human donor with acute or convalescent COVID-19. The donor label of this sample is uncertain. CDR3s leave out the opening cysteine and the closing phenylalanine or tryptophan.

j_gene	v_gene	len	CDR3aa
TRBJ1-6	TRBV2	13	ASSEALKSISPLH
TRBJ1-1	TRBV23-1	12	ASRDRGRGTEAF
TRBJ1-1	TRBV19	14	ASSTLQGRENTEAF
TRBJ1-3	TRBV7-8	13	ASSSYRGPGNTIY
TRBJ1-2	TRBV11-2	13	ASSLAPGFSYGYT
TRBJ1-1	TRBV2	14	ASRWQGVDFGTEAF
TRBJ1-1	TRBV7-8	12	ASSLLGGDTEAF
TRBJ1-6	TRBV7-9	12	ASSQDRDNSPLH
TRBJ2-2	TRBV9	12	ASSVVRGTGELF
TRBJ2-2	TRBV3-1/TRBV3-2	13	ASEQGQPNTGELF
TRBJ1-2	TRBV28	12	ASSRRDSIYGYT
TRBJ1-5	TRBV7-2	14	ASSLDTGLSNQPQH
TRBJ2-1	TRBV27	13	ASSLYAGGQNEQF
TRBJ1-1	TRBV6-5	12	ASSLTGKYTEAF
TRBJ2-6	TRBV13	15	ASSEGQGLSGANVLT
TRBJ1-6	TRBV10-3	14	AISAGQGAHNSPLH
TRBJ2-3	TRBV4-1	14	ASSRASSGGPYTQY
TRBJ1-3	TRBV7-2	12	ASSFGTLGNTIY
TRBJ1-2	TRBV10-3	12	AISESDRAYGYT
TRBJ2-2	TRBV7-9	15	ASRKRQGASSDGELF
TRBJ2-2	TRBV13	11	ACGTGNTGELF
TRBJ1-2	TRBV3-1/TRBV3-2	12	ASSQDRQVYGYT
TRBJ2-5	TRBV3-1/TRBV3-2	16	ASSQEGTSGGARETQY
TRBJ1-1	TRBV5-8	10	ASSPRGTEAF
TRBJ1-6	TRBV19	12	ASSMRVGGSPLH
TRBJ2-1	TRBV9	11	ASSPSSYNEQF
TRBJ2-3	TRBV5-1	13	ASSLDGVGTDTQY
TRBJ1-1	TRBV10-1	15	ASSEPAQGTANTEAF
TRBJ1-2	TRBV2	12	ASSRTLQGAGYT
TRBJ1-4	TRBV2	12	ASTKWQGNEKLF
TRBJ1-3	TRBV5-1	17	ASSLVPPGQGASGNTIY
TRBJ1-6	TRBV7-2	12	ASSTTGGGSPLH
TRBJ1-1	TRBV19	12	ASSRDRQNTEAF
TRBJ2-2	TRBV2	13	ASRGTATNTGELF
TRBJ2-1	TRBV21-1	13	ASGHSGGAYNEQF
TRBJ2-5	TRBV28	16	ASSHYGGWTGREETQY
TRBJ2-2	TRBV6-5	12	ASRGQGATGELF
TRBJ1-2	TRBV11-3	14	ASSIERTGPSYGYT
TRBJ1-1	TRBV7-8	15	ASSPNDRGGRGPEAF
TRBJ2-5	TRBV7-9	13	ASSLAGGREETQY
TRBJ1-3	TRBV6-5	12	ASSLTVSGNTIY
TRBJ2-6	TRBV5-1	13	ASSLVASGANVLT
TRBJ2-2	TRBV7-9	14	ASSRPGSGDTGELF
TRBJ2-2	TRBV27	10	ASKLRTGELF
TRBJ2-5	TRBV18	13	ASSPSGGPRITQY
TRBJ1-3	TRBV4-1	13	ASSQVLQAGNTIY